Listed here are 27 T cell receptor beta chains from one sample, sequenced in a study of shared clonotypes between healthy human individuals. Method: immunoSEQ multiplex PCR; TCRdb's copy keeps in-frame clones and lacks some. Of about 1,800,000 clones in the sample, less than 95% were seen once. Naive CD8 cells, CD45RO-negative and positively selected for CCR7, excluded terminally differentiated effector memory CD45RA+ cells. The sample was naive CD8+ T cells sorted from blood. The receptors derive from a man aged 18 to 29 in good health.

The chain combines TRBV30 with TRBJ2-7; D remains unclear. The V gene's germline CDR1 is GTSNPN and CDR2 SVGIG (reference sequence). The CDR3 consists of 13 residues. With 1 base removed from V and 4 bases from J, the gap between germline ends came to 11 bases. The CDR3 here is CAWSGNLRYEQYF. For the CDR3, the DNA is TGTGCCTGGAGTGGAAATCTCCGTTACGAGCAGTACTTC.

In its sample, this clone was seen once. The CDR3 protein is CASSIQGGGHTDTQYF. The CDR3 nucleotides are TGTGCCAGCAGCATACAGGGAGGGGGCCACACAGATACGCAGTATTTT. V gene TRBV9 combines with J gene TRBJ2-3; D might be TRBD1 or TRBD2, each matching 7 bases. The CDR3 has 16 residues. Germline CDR1 SGDLS, CDR2 YYNGEE. The V gene lost 4 bases and the J gene lost 2 bases, with 17 bases spanning the gap.

This rearrangement joins TRBV28 to TRBJ1-2, with D tentatively TRBD1 (5 bases). Germline V gives CDR1 MDHEN, CDR2 SYDVKM. The ends were cut back, 10 bases at V and 4 bases at J, with 16 bases in the middle. The CDR3 totals 13 residues. Here the CDR3 reads CAIYTGPGYGYTF. The CDR3 nucleotides are TGTGCCATCTACACGGGACCTGGCTATGGCTACACCTTC.

J is TRBJ2-1 and V is TRBV2; the D gene is possibly TRBD2 (6 bases). Germline V gene sequence: CDR1 SNHLY, CDR2 FYNNEI. V shed 2 bases and J shed 0 bases, with 14 bases lying between them. The CDR3 is made up of 17 amino acids. CDR3 region: CASSETLALSSYNEQFF. The CDR3 coding sequence is TGTGCCAGCAGTGAAACTCTAGCGCTGAGCTCCTACAATGAGCAGTTCTTC.

The chain joins TRBV29-1 to TRBJ2-7; the match to TRBD1 covers 7 bases. Trimming took 1 base from V and 7 from J; bases not matched to a gene: 7. CDR3 length: 13 amino acids. Germline V lookup: CDR1 SQVTM, CDR2 ANQGSEA. CDR3 sequence: CSVEGDSPLEQYF. In nucleotides, the CDR3 is TGCAGCGTTGAAGGGGACAGCCCCCTTGAGCAGTACTTC.

The chain is built from TRBV10-1 and TRBJ2-3; D is possibly TRBD1 (6 bases). CDR3 length: 14 amino acids. Trimming took 5 bases from V and 3 from J, leaving 12 bases between them. Germline CDR1 is WNHNN and CDR2 is SYGVQD (reference sequence). The DNA for the CDR3 is TGCGCCAGCAGTCCGACAGGAGATACAGATACGCAGTATTTT. It specifies CASSPTGDTDTQYF.

This clone was seen only once. This chain joins TRBV6-1 and TRBJ2-3; weak D call: TRBD1 (6 bases). The germline gives CDR1 MNHNS, CDR2 SASEGT. V was pared by 3 bases and J by 0 bases, with 16 bases between. The CDR3 sequence is 17 residues long. CDR3 sequence (DNA): TGTGCCAGCAGTGACCCGACAGGCTGGACTAGCACAGATACGCAGTATTTT. The encoded protein is CASSDPTGWTSTDTQYF.

This rearrangement joins TRBV19 to TRBJ2-7, with 7 bases that match TRBD1. CDR1 and CDR2 (germline): LNHDA, SQIVND (reference sequence). J lost 6 bases, V lost 5 bases, and 7 bases had no gene match. The CDR3 sequence is 13 residues long. The CDR3 coding sequence is TGTGCCAGTAGTCCGGCTACAGGGGCCGAGCAGTACTTC. Its protein product is CASSPATGAEQYF.

This chain uses TRBV6-1 with TRBJ1-2; tentative D call: TRBD1 (5 bases). The CDR3 has 15 amino acids. Germline V CDR1 and CDR2: MNHNS, SASEGT. V was pared by 1 base and J by 4 bases, with 13 bases between. CDR3 sequence: CASSEGTNAAYGYTF. CDR3 DNA: TGTGCCAGCAGTGAAGGGACAAATGCAGCCTATGGCTACACCTTC.

Turning to this clone: This sample also contains other DNA sequences that code for the same CDR3. This chain joins TRBV28 and TRBJ2-5, with D uncertain. The germline V gene encodes CDR1 MDHEN and CDR2 SYDVKM. The CDR3 totals 13 residues. The V end lost 6 bases, the J end lost 0 bases, and 8 bases lay between the germline ends. For the CDR3, the DNA is TGTGCCAGCAGCTCCTCGAACCAAGAGACCCAGTACTTC. Amino acids: CASSSSNQETQYF.

The chain uses TRBV27 and TRBJ2-3, with 13 bases that match TRBD2. This CDR3 comprises 17 residues. CDR1 MNHEY and CDR2 SMNVEV come from the germline V gene (reference sequence). The ends lost 6 bases at V and 4 bases at J; junction bases unmatched: 10. The CDR3 reads CASRTDTSGRGPDTQYF. CDR3 coding DNA: TGTGCCAGCAGGACGGATACTAGCGGGAGGGGGCCAGATACGCAGTATTTT.

This chain connects TRBV28 to TRBJ2-5, with D possibly TRBD1 on 5 matching bases. This CDR3 has 15 amino acids. The germline V gene has CDR1 MDHEN and CDR2 SYDVKM. Trimming cost V 2 bases and J 1 base, with 11 bases left between them. CDR3: CASSLGAYSQETQYF. The CDR3 DNA follows: TGTGCCAGCAGTTTAGGGGCTTACAGCCAAGAGACCCAGTACTTC.

The chain couples TRBV6-4 to TRBJ2-3, with 10 bases matching TRBD1. Germline CDR1 reads MRHNA; CDR2 reads SNTAGT. Losses at the gene ends were 8 bases for V and 4 bases for J; bases not matched to a gene: 6. The CDR3 covers 14 residues. CDR3 sequence: CASGDRGEPDTQYF. DNA for the CDR3: TGTGCCAGCGGGGACAGGGGAGAGCCAGATACGCAGTATTTT.

The chain uses TRBV6-5 and TRBJ2-7; 9 positions match TRBD2. This CDR3 has 14 residues. Germline V CDR1 and CDR2: MNHEY, SVGAGI. The V and J ends lost 6 bases and 0 bases, in that order; junction bases with no gene match: 3. CDR3 coding DNA: TGTGCCAGCAGACCTAGCGGGAACTCCTACGAGCAGTACTTC. It specifies CASRPSGNSYEQYF.

The rearrangement links TRBV2 to TRBJ2-7; D is possibly TRBD2 (5 bases). The CDR3 loop spans 11 amino acids. Trimming shortened V by 6 bases and J by 6 bases, and 9 bases separated the two germline ends. CDR1 is SNHLY, CDR2 FYNNEI, per germline. CDR3 residues: CASRRVGEQYF. The CDR3 nucleotides read TGTGCCAGCAGGAGGGTGGGCGAGCAGTACTTC.

The chain is built from TRBV27 and TRBJ2-1; D gene unclear. CDR3 length: 13 residues. The V end lost 4 bases, the J end lost 10 bases, and 14 bases lay between the germline ends. CDR1 is MNHEY, CDR2 SMNVEV, per germline (reference sequence). CDR3 region: CASSSSKIGEQFF. DNA for the CDR3: TGTGCCAGCAGTTCATCCAAGATAGGGGAGCAGTTCTTC.

The rearrangement joins TRBV14 to TRBJ1-3; tentatively, D is TRBD1 (6 bases). Trimming pared 0 bases from V and 7 bases from J, leaving 19 bases between. Per the germline V gene, CDR1 is SGHDN and CDR2 is FVKESK. The CDR3 covers 17 residues. The CDR3 region has the DNA TGTGCCAGCAGCCAAGAATCATTTATCGGGGGCGGCAACACCATATATTTT. As protein: CASSQESFIGGGNTIYF.

This chain connects TRBV7-9 to TRBJ2-7; no reliable D call. This CDR3 region has 11 residues. In germline, CDR1 is SEHNR, CDR2 FQNEAQ (reference sequence). Trimming took off 5 bases at V and 7 bases at J, with 9 bases between the two ends. The CDR3 coding sequence is TGTGCCAGCAGCCTTGCGGAGGAGCAGTACTTC. Protein: CASSLAEEQYF.

The chain has TRBV7-9 and TRBJ2-7, with D maybe TRBD2 (6 bases). The germline gives CDR1 SEHNR, CDR2 FQNEAQ (reference sequence). The CDR3 totals 15 residues. Trimming took 3 bases from V and 2 from J, leaving 14 bases between them. CDR3 sequence: CASSLGRGFPYEQYF. CDR3 in DNA: TGTGCCAGCAGCTTGGGGCGGGGTTTTCCCTACGAGCAGTACTTC.

The chain uses TRBV27 and TRBJ2-1; no clear D gene. Germline CDR1 reads MNHEY; CDR2 reads SMNVEV (reference sequence). The CDR3 length is 13 residues. V lost 5 bases to trimming and J lost 8 bases, with 13 bases between them. Written as DNA, the CDR3 is TGTGCCAGCAGTCCCCGATCTATAGATGAGCAGTTCTTC. This codes for CASSPRSIDEQFF.

The chain combines TRBV13 with TRBJ2-7, with TRBD2 matching 7 bases. Germline assignment: CDR1 PRHDT and CDR2 FYEKMQ (reference sequence). V was pared by 7 bases and J by 5 bases, with 8 bases of the junction left unmatched. The CDR3 totals 13 residues. CDR3 residues: CASTFGGSHEQYF. Written as DNA, the CDR3 is TGTGCCAGCACCTTCGGGGGGTCCCACGAGCAGTACTTC.

The genes are TRBV5-1 and TRBJ2-7, with D tentatively TRBD1 (6 bases). Germline CDR1 and CDR2: SGHRS and YFSETQ. Trimming removed 6 bases at V and 3 bases at J, with 19 bases between. The CDR3 has 15 residues. The CDR3, as DNA: TGCGCCAGCAATCGTTTCCAGGGGTCCCTCTACGAGCAGTACTTC. Translation: CASNRFQGSLYEQYF.

The chain couples TRBV6-5 to TRBJ1-1, with D possibly TRBD1 on 5 matching bases. The CDR3 runs 13 residues. The V end lost 6 bases, the J end lost 4 bases, and 12 bases lay between the germline ends. CDR1 is MNHEY, CDR2 SVGAGI, per germline. CDR3 nucleotide sequence: TGTGCCAGCAGCTTCGTGGGGGGCACTGAAGCTTTCTTT. This translates into CASSFVGGTEAFF.

V gene TRBV13 combines with J gene TRBJ2-7; 10 nucleotides align to TRBD1. CDR1 and CDR2 (germline): PRHDT, FYEKMQ (reference sequence). V was clipped by 4 bases and J by 2 bases; unmatched bases: 8. The CDR3 extends over 16 amino acids. The CDR3 DNA follows: TGTGCCAGCAGCTCCACCGGGACAGGGGACGCCTACGAGCAGTACTTC. Translating it yields CASSSTGTGDAYEQYF.

This clone was observed a handful of times. The chain joins TRBV2 to TRBJ2-2, with D possibly matching TRBD2 (6 bases). Germline V CDR1 and CDR2: SNHLY, FYNNEI. Deletions cut 6 bases from V and 1 base from J, with 9 bases between. This CDR3 has 14 amino acids. In DNA form, the CDR3 reads TGTGCCAGCAGGCGCGGGGTGAACACCGGGGAGCTGTTTTTT. This encodes CASRRGVNTGELFF.

A remark on this clone: Other nucleotide sequences from this sample produce the same CDR3. The gene calls are TRBV28 and TRBJ2-1, with 11 bases aligning to TRBD2. The ends lost 6 bases at V and 5 bases at J; junction bases unmatched: 3. In germline, CDR1 is MDHEN, CDR2 SYDVKM. The CDR3 sequence is 14 residues long. The CDR3 DNA is TGTGCCAGCAGCTTAGCGGGGGGGGACAATGAGCAGTTCTTC. This translates into CASSLAGGDNEQFF. Variable domain in full (rest from reference TRBV28 and TRBJ2-1): DVKVTQSSRYLVKRTGEKVFLECVQDMDHENMFWYRQDPGLGLRLIYFSYDVKMKEKGDIPEGYSVSREKKERFSLILESASTNQTSMYLCASSLAGGDNEQFFGPGTRLTVL.

This chain links TRBV4-3 with TRBJ2-2; 15 bases align to TRBD2. CDR1 and CDR2 from the germline V gene are LGHNA and YSLEER. This CDR3 has 18 amino acids. V shed 4 bases and J 6 bases; nucleotides not matched to a gene: 9. As DNA, the CDR3 is TGCGCCAGCAGCCCTGGCCTGGGACTAGCGGGAGGCTCCGGGGAGCTGTTTTTT. Amino acids: CASSPGLGLAGGSGELFF.